Shown below are 8 T cell receptor beta chains from a single sample sequenced in a study of shared clonotypes between healthy human individuals. The repertoire was sequenced with immunoSEQ multiplex PCR; TCRdb's copy has only in-frame clones and lacks some. The data show roughly 2.2 million clones, with 80% to 95% seen just once and under 0.45% held by the top ten. Source material: naive CD4+ T cells from PBMCs. Subset described: CD45RA+ positively selected. The receptors stem from a man aged 18 to 29 in good health. Some clones in this sample may be carry-over from other donors' samples.

The chain couples TRBV7-9 to TRBJ1-1; no clear D. This CDR3 contains 15 residues. V was pared by 3 bases and J by 6 bases, with 17 bases between. Germline assignment: CDR1 SEHNR and CDR2 FQNEAQ (reference sequence). The CDR3 here is CASSFREVVVAEAFF. The CDR3 bases are TGTGCCAGCAGCTTCCGAGAGGTGGTGGTCGCTGAAGCTTTCTTT.

The genes are TRBV11-3 and TRBJ2-3, with 9 bases aligning to TRBD2. The CDR3 runs to 17 residues. Unmatched junction bases numbered 9, after V lost 5 bases and J lost 0 bases. Germline V CDR1 and CDR2: SGHNT, YENEEA. The CDR3 is CASSIRSSGKSTDTQYF. The CDR3 coding sequence is TGTGCCAGCAGCATAAGATCTAGCGGGAAAAGCACAGATACGCAGTATTTT. The entire variable domain, with the rest obtained from reference TRBV11-3 and TRBJ2-3, is as follows: EAGVVQSPRYKIIEKKQPVAFWCNPISGHNTLYWYLQNLGQGPELLIRYENEEAVDDSQLPKDRFSAERLKGVDSTLKIQPAELGDSAVYLCASSIRSSGKSTDTQYFGPGTRLTVL.

On this clone: The identical CDR3 is also encoded by other nucleotide sequences in the sample. The rearrangement joins TRBV5-1 to TRBJ1-5; D gene ambiguous. Looked up from germline, CDR1 is SGHRS and CDR2 is YFSETQ. V shed 0 bases and J shed 7 bases, with 11 bases lying between them. This CDR3 is built from 14 residues. The CDR3 is CASSLEGSGQPQHF. The CDR3 nucleotides are TGCGCCAGCAGCTTGGAGGGTTCCGGGCAGCCCCAGCATTTT.

This rearrangement joins TRBV21-1 to TRBJ1-2; TRBD1 is the table's D call, not checked against the DNA. TRBV21-1 is noted as a pseudogene. The length of the CDR3 is 13 residues. For the CDR3, the DNA is TGTGCCAGCAGGAAGGGGAAGAAAAATGGCTACACCTTC. Its protein is CASRKGKKNGYTF.

The V and J genes are TRBV28 and TRBJ1-5, with 8 bases fitting TRBD1. V lost 10 bases and J lost 7; bases outside the gene matches: 12. The germline CDR1 and CDR2 sequences are MDHEN and SYDVKM. The CDR3 runs to 14 residues. CDR3 amino acids: CATTDREVIQPQHF. The CDR3 DNA sequence: TGTGCCACCACGGACAGGGAGGTTATCCAGCCCCAGCATTTT.

The V and J genes are TRBV6-1 and TRBJ1-2; D remains ambiguous. Germline V gene lookup returns CDR1 MNHNS and CDR2 SASEGT. V lost 1 base and J lost 0, with 9 bases in between. The CDR3 is 15 amino acids. CDR3 in DNA: TGTGCCAGCAGTGAAGATCCGGGAGCTAACTATGGCTACACCTTC. Protein: CASSEDPGANYGYTF.

CDR3: CATGTAAGNTIYF. CDR3 in DNA: TGTGCCACAGGGACGGCCGCTGGAAACACCATATATTTT. The J gene is TRBJ1-3, the V gene TRBV15; TRBD1 is a possible D gene (5 bases). The CDR3 is 13 residues long. Between the trimmed V and J ends, which lost 9 bases and 2 bases, there was a span of 11 bases. Germline CDR1 reads LNHNV; CDR2 reads YYDKDF (reference sequence).

V and J are TRBV10-1 and TRBJ2-3; D not certain. The CDR3 spans 15 residues. Germline CDR1 reads WNHNN; CDR2 reads SYGVQD (reference sequence). Trimming pared 0 bases from V and 0 bases from J, leaving 7 bases between. The CDR3 loop is CASSESSFSTDTQYF. CDR3 nucleotides: TGCGCCAGCAGTGAGTCAAGTTTTAGCACAGATACGCAGTATTTT.